This T cell receptor (beta chain) originates from a study of blood T cell repertoires in COVID-19 (dated by TCRdb to about 2020). With respect to the entire study: Samples from collaborators originated in the United States, Italy and Spain and spanned both the acute and convalescent phases of COVID-19. The prospective study material was composed of cDNA or gDNA derived from T cells, B-cell-depleted T cells, or PBMCs. The dataset comprised deeply sampled blood TCRbeta repertoires from subjects exposed to, actively infected with, or recovered from COVID-19. The repertoires were made available in a free public database intended to serve as a resource for research on the immune response to SARS-CoV-2. Samples came from the ongoing ImmuneRACE study (first 160 participants) plus 1,254 subjects from 6 global collaborators. Sample metadata almost always included a de-identified subject ID, COVID-19 status, age in years and sex. Where HLA class I and class II types were available, the types were taken from metadata supplied by the sample provider, not from assay-based typing.

Whole blood was collected in K2EDTA tubes by collaborating institutions according to the institutions' own protocols. For TCRbeta analysis, collaborators shipped samples in one of three forms: frozen whole blood, isolated PBMCs, or DNA extracted from either of those sample types. The V and J ends are trimmed by 4 bases and 4 bases, leaving 17 bases between them. The cysteine opens and the phenylalanine closes a CDR3 of 15 amino acids. The kept DNA is CDR3 alone, 45 bases in frame from the first base. Taken from the germline V gene, the CDR1 and CDR2 loops are SGHVS and FQNEAQ. The full study reports these points: How much clinical and demographic metadata was included differed by source and by participant, and the metadata was provided uncurated.

TCRbeta CDR3 regions were amplified from genomic DNA by means of the immunoSEQ Assay, a bias-controlled multiplex PCR. Processing in the source paper ran as follows. Within the assay, amplification of reference gene primers was used to estimate how many nucleated cells each sample contained. To quantify the absolute abundance of each unique TCRbeta CDR3 rearrangement, sequence reads were collapsed and filtered. Productive Simpson clonality was computed per sample as the square root of Simpson's diversity index over productive rearrangements. As stored in TCRdb, this immuneACCESS dataset retains in-frame rearrangements with V and J assigned. A fraction of the clones does not appear; measured against another copy, unresolved V genes explain less than half of the discrepancy, and the remainder lacks a known reason. Clone size and the V and J calls come from that table; the DNA yielded D and trimming. This sample lists about 89,000 clones; about 74% were detected once. Together, the top ten hold approximately 51% of the sample.

To note about this clone: It has no known antigen specificity. Qualities for individual bases were not recorded, and no much larger clone is one base off.

The V and J segments used are TRBV7-8 and TRBJ2-7, with TRBD2 tentatively as D gene (6 bases match). The sequence was obtained from a human donor in a cohort sampled during active COVID-19. The sequencing sample was made of peripheral blood. The sequenced DNA: TGTGCCAGCAGCTCACTCCGGACGGGGGTTTACGAGCAGTACTTC. This encodes CASSSLRTGVYEQYF.